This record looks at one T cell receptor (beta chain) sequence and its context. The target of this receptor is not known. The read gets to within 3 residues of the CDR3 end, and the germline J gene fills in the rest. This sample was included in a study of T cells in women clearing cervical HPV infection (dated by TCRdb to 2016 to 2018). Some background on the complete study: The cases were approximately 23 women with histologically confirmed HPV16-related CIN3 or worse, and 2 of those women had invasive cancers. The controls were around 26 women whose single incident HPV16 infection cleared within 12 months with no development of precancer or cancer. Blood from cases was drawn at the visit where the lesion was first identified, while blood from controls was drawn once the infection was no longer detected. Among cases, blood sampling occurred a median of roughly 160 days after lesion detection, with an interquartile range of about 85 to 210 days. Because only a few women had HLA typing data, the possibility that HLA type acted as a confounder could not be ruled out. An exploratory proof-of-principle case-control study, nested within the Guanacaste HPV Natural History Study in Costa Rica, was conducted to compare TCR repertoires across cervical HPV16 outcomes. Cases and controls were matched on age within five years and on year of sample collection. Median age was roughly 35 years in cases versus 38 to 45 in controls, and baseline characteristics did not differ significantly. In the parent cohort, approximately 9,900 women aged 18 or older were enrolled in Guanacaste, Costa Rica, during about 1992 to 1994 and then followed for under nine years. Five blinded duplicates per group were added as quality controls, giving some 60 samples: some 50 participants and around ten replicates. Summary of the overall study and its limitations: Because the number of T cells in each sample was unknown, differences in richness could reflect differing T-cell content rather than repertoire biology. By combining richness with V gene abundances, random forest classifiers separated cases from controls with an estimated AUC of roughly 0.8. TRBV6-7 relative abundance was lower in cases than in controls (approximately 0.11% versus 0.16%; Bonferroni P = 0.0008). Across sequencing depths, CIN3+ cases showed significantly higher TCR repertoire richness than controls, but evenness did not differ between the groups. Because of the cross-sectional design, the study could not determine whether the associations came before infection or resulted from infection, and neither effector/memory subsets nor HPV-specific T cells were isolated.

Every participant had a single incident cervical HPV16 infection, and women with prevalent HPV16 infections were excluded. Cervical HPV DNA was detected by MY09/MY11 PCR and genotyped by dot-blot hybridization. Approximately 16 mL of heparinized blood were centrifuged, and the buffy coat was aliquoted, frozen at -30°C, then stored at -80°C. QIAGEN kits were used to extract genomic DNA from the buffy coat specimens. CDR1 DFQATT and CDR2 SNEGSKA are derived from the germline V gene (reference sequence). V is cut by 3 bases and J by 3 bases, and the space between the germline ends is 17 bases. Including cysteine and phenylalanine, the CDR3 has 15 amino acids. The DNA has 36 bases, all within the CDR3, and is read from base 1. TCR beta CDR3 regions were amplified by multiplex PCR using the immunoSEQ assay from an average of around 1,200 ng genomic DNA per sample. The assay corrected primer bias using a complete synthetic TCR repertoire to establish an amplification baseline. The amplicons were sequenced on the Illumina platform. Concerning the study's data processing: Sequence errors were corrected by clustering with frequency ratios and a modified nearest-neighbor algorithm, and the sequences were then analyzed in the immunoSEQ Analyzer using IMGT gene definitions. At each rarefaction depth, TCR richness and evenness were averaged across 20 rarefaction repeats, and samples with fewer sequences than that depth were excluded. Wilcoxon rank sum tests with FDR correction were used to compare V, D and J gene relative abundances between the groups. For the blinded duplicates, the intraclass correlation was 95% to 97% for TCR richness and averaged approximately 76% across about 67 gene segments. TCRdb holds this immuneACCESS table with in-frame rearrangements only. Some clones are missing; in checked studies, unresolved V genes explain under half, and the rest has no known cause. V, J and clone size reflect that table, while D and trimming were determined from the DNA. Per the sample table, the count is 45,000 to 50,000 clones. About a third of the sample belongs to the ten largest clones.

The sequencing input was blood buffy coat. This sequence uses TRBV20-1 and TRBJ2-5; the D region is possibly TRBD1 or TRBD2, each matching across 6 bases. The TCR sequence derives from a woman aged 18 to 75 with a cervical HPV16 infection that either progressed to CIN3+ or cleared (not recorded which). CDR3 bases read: TGCAGTGCTAGCGGGGCCGGAGGGGGTAAAGAGACC. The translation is CSASGAGGGKET. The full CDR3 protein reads CSASGAGGGKETQYF.